A single sample is the source of the 9 T cell receptor beta chains below, sequenced in a study of T cell responses to AZD1222 COVID-19 vaccine. This table comes from immunoSEQ multiplex PCR, and its TCRdb copy is limited to in-frame clones, with some not included. The table lists some 140,000 clones, 91% of them singletons. The sequencing used peripheral blood, collected on day 0 of AZD1222 vaccination. These TCRs come from an adult in good health.

V gene TRBV3-1 (or the pseudogene TRBV3-2) combines with J gene TRBJ1-3; the D is unclear. The CDR3 consists of 15 residues. V was pared by 4 bases and J by 0 bases, with 10 bases between. Germline CDR1 and CDR2: LGHDT and YNNKEL (reference sequence). This CDR3 reads CASSLSYSSGNTIYF. CDR3 coding DNA: TGTGCCAGCAGCCTAAGCTACAGCTCTGGAAACACCATATATTTT.

The chain combines TRBV19 with TRBJ1-4; D is unresolved. V was trimmed by 3 bases and J by 8 bases, leaving 16 bases between them. Germline lookup yields CDR1 LNHDA and CDR2 SQIVND (reference sequence). This CDR3 is 15 amino acids long. CDR3 nucleotides: TGTGCCAGTAGTATTTCATGGAGGGAGGGAGAAAAACTGTTTTTT. It specifies CASSISWREGEKLFF. The whole variable domain, remainder taken from reference TRBV19 and TRBJ1-4, is DGGITQSPKYLFRKEGQNVTLSCEQNLNHDAMYWYRQDPGQGLRLIYYSQIVNDFQKGDIAEGYSVSREKKESFPLTVTSAQKNPTAFYLCASSISWREGEKLFFGSGTQLSVL.

CDR3 sequence (DNA): TGTGCCAGCAGTCTTACAGGGCGACCGAACTATGGCTACACCTTC. Amino acid sequence: CASSLTGRPNYGYTF. This chain joins TRBV5-8 and TRBJ1-2; D is perhaps TRBD1 (6 bases). The germline V gene has CDR1 SGHTS and CDR2 YDEGEE. The CDR3 spans 15 residues. V was cut by 5 bases and J by 2 bases, with 16 bases left in between.

The chain has TRBV29-1 and TRBJ1-2; D is uncertain. The V and J ends lost 0 bases and 8 bases respectively, with 10 bases between them. Per germline, CDR1 SQVTM and CDR2 ANQGSEA. The CDR3 extends over 12 amino acids. CDR3 residues: CSVEDQERGYTF. The CDR3 region has the DNA TGCAGCGTTGAAGATCAGGAGCGGGGCTACACCTTC.

V and J are TRBV2 and TRBJ1-5, with D possibly matching TRBD1 (5 bases). Trimming took 6 bases from V and 0 from J, leaving 9 bases between them. Per the germline V gene, CDR1 is SNHLY and CDR2 is FYNNEI. The CDR3 loop spans 14 amino acids. CDR3 DNA: TGTGCCAGCAGGGACAAAATTAGCAATCAGCCCCAGCATTTT. This translates into CASRDKISNQPQHF.

The chain uses TRBV7-2 and TRBJ1-6; no definite D call. Germline loops: CDR1 SGHTA, CDR2 FQGNSA. Trimming removed 1 base from V and 13 bases from J, with 14 bases in between. The CDR3 length is 14 residues. The chain's CDR3 is CASSLESSGRPLHF. For the CDR3, the DNA is TGTGCCAGCAGCTTAGAAAGTTCCGGACGGCCCCTCCACTTT.

The V call is TRBV6-2 or TRBV6-3, the J call TRBJ2-5; no clear D. From germline, CDR1 is MNHEY and CDR2 SVGEGT. This CDR3 is 15 amino acids long. V lost 4 bases to trimming and J lost 5 bases, with 17 bases between them. CDR3 sequence reads: CASSFPLDRLETQYF. The CDR3 DNA reads TGTGCCAGCAGTTTCCCCTTAGACCGGTTGGAGACCCAGTACTTC.

This clone turned up a few times. The DNA for the CDR3 is TGTGCCAGCAGCCTGGGGGACTACGAGCAGTACTTC. Encoded protein: CASSLGDYEQYF. The chain combines TRBV3-1 (or the pseudogene TRBV3-2) with TRBJ2-7; D possibly matches TRBD1 or TRBD2 (5 bases each). Germline V lookup: CDR1 LGHDT, CDR2 YNNKEL (reference sequence). CDR3 length: 12 amino acids. Trimming pared 4 bases from V and 3 bases from J, leaving 7 bases between.

This chain uses TRBV2 with TRBJ2-6; D is uncertain. V lost 3 bases and J lost 2, with 8 bases in between. This CDR3 spans 15 amino acids. From germline, CDR1 is SNHLY and CDR2 FYNNEI. The CDR3 sequence is CASSDSTTGANVLTF. CDR3 nucleotides: TGTGCCAGCAGTGACTCGACCACTGGGGCCAACGTCCTGACTTTC. Together with reference TRBV2 and TRBJ2-6, the CDR3 gives the full variable domain: EPEVTQTPSHQVTQMGQEVILRCVPISNHLYFYWYRQILGQKVEFLVSFYNNEISEKSEIFDDQFSVERPDGSNFTLKIRSTKLEDSAMYFCASSDSTTGANVLTFGAGSRLTVL.